Below are 26 T cell receptor beta chains sequenced from a single sample in a study of blood T cell repertoires in COVID-19 (dated by TCRdb to the early 2020s). The library was made by the immunoSEQ multiplex PCR assay. The source is immuneACCESS, and TCRdb retained only in-frame sequences with V and J called. Part of the clones is not carried over; for the studies checked, unresolved V genes explain less than half of this, and the remainder is unexplained. The sample includes about 170,000 clones, with around 88% observed a single time. Approximately 18% of the sample is taken by the ten largest. Material: peripheral blood. These receptors were taken from a woman in her 70s who had recovered from COVID-19.

The chain joins TRBV7-8 to TRBJ2-5; the D gene is possibly TRBD2 (5 bases). CDR3 length: 14 residues. V was shortened by 2 bases and J by 5 bases, with 12 bases between the two germline ends. CDR1 is SGHVS, CDR2 FQNEAQ, per germline. The CDR3 region has the DNA TGTGCCAGCAGCTTATGGCGGGTCCGGGAGACCCAGTACTTC. It codes for CASSLWRVRETQYF. The whole variable domain, remainder taken from reference TRBV7-8 and TRBJ2-5, is GAGVSQSPRYKVAKRGQDVALRCDPISGHVSLFWYQQALGQGPEFLTYFQNEAQLDKSGLPSDRFFAERPEGSVSTLKIQRTQQEDSAVYLCASSLWRVRETQYFGPGTRLLVL.

The chain carries TRBV3-1 (or the pseudogene TRBV3-2) and TRBJ1-1; D might be TRBD1 (6 bases). The CDR3 is 15 residues long. The germline V gene has CDR1 LGHDT and CDR2 YNNKEL (reference sequence). V lost 3 bases and J 4 bases, leaving 15 bases between the germline ends. The CDR3 protein is CASSQGPGGGTEAFF. The CDR3, as DNA: TGTGCCAGCAGCCAGGGTCCGGGGGGCGGCACTGAAGCTTTCTTT.

The rearrangement joins TRBV18 to TRBJ1-1, with no clear D. CDR1 is KGHSH and CDR2 is LQKENI in the germline V gene. The CDR3 is 15 residues long. Trimming shortened V by 6 bases and J by 1 base, and 15 bases separated the two germline ends. The CDR3 here is CASSPNPGGNTEAFF. As DNA, the CDR3 is TGTGCCAGCTCCCCAAACCCGGGTGGGAACACTGAAGCTTTCTTT.

The V gene is TRBV19, the J gene TRBJ2-1, with 7 bases that match TRBD1. With 6 bases clipped from V and 8 bases from J, the junction kept 13 bases outside the gene matches. Looked up from germline, CDR1 is LNHDA and CDR2 is SQIVND (reference sequence). The CDR3 length is 15 residues. Here the CDR3 DNA reads TGTGCCAGTAGCCCCAGGGCCAGGGGGTCGGATGAGCAGTTCTTC. Its translation is CASSPRARGSDEQFF.

This chain joins TRBV29-1 and TRBJ2-3, with 10 bases matching TRBD2. CDR1 and CDR2 from the germline V gene are SQVTM and ANQGSEA. This CDR3 contains 14 residues. After removal of 6 bases from V and 6 bases from J, the junction contained 9 bases not matched to a gene. CDR3 amino acids: CSVLALAGADTQYF. In DNA, the CDR3 is TGCAGCGTGCTCGCTCTAGCGGGAGCGGATACGCAGTATTTT.

This sequence joins TRBV27 and TRBJ1-4, with D unclear. With 6 bases removed from V and 2 bases from J, the gap between germline ends came to 19 bases. From germline, CDR1 is MNHEY and CDR2 SMNVEV (reference sequence). The CDR3 is 17 residues long. Here the CDR3 reads CASRSILQRVTNEKLFF. The CDR3 DNA reads TGTGCCAGCAGGTCAATTCTCCAGCGCGTTACTAATGAAAAACTGTTTTTT.

This clone was detected once. The rearrangement links TRBV18 to TRBJ2-1, with a weak D call TRBD2 (7 bases). From germline, CDR1 is KGHSH and CDR2 LQKENI. V lost 3 bases and J lost 10, with 13 bases in between. This CDR3 region has 13 residues. CDR3 nucleotides: TGTGCCAGCTCACCGGGGGGGGGCGGCGAGCAGTTCTTC. It encodes CASSPGGGGEQFF.

The V gene is TRBV28, the J gene TRBJ1-1; 7 nucleotides line up with TRBD1. The V gene end was trimmed by 5 bases and the J gene end by 0 bases; junction bases not matched to a gene: 6. The CDR3 is made up of 15 amino acids. The germline V gene encodes CDR1 MDHEN and CDR2 SYDVKM. CDR3 coding DNA: TGTGCCAGCAGTCCCCTCACAGGGGTGAACACTGAAGCTTTCTTT. It translates to CASSPLTGVNTEAFF.

V gene TRBV5-1 combines with J gene TRBJ2-5, with 8 bases that match TRBD2. This CDR3 region has 15 residues. Germline V gene data show CDR1 as SGHRS and CDR2 as YFSETQ. V gave up 5 bases and J gave up 5 bases; unmatched junction bases: 11. CDR3 protein: CASSYFGGAGETQYF. For the CDR3, the DNA is TGCGCCAGCAGTTATTTCGGGGGGGCGGGGGAGACCCAGTACTTC.

V usage is TRBV7-9 and J usage is TRBJ2-7; 12 bases agree with TRBD2. The CDR3 is made up of 15 amino acids. Germline V CDR1 and CDR2: SEHNR, FQNEAQ (reference sequence). With 0 bases clipped from V and 9 bases from J, the junction kept 6 bases outside the gene matches. The CDR3 reads CASSLALAGGPRQYF. The DNA for the CDR3 is TGTGCCAGCAGCTTAGCGCTAGCGGGAGGGCCGCGGCAGTACTTC.

The J gene is TRBJ1-2, the V gene TRBV5-1; D not resolved. V shed 6 bases and J shed 5 bases, with 20 bases lying between them. The CDR3 covers 15 residues. Germline CDR1 and CDR2: SGHRS and YFSETQ. DNA for the CDR3: TGCGCCAGCACAGGCGAACCCGAAACTTTTTATGGCTACACCTTC. It specifies CASTGEPETFYGYTF.

This chain connects TRBV9 to TRBJ2-2, with TRBD2 matching over 7 bases. This CDR3 region has 14 residues. Germline V gene data show CDR1 as SGDLS and CDR2 as YYNGEE. Trimming removed 10 bases from V and 2 bases from J; junction bases left unmatched: 8. CDR3 DNA: TGTGCCGAGAGGGCGGGAGCCAACACCGGGGAGCTGTTTTTT. Its protein is CAERAGANTGELFF. The full variable domain, in which reference TRBV9 and TRBJ2-2 provide the parts outside the CDR3, is DSGVTQTPKHLITATGQRVTLRCSPRSGDLSVYWYQQSLDQGLQFLIQYYNGEERAKGNILERFSAQQFPDLHSELNLSSLELGDSALYFCAERAGANTGELFFGEGSRLTVL.

This chain connects TRBV7-2 to TRBJ2-3, with 7 bases aligning to TRBD2. V shed 5 bases, J shed 7 bases, and the junction held 21 bases outside the gene matches. The germline gives CDR1 SGHTA, CDR2 FQGNSA. CDR3 length: 18 amino acids. The CDR3 region is CASSPEGWTRPLLNTQYF. CDR3 DNA sequence: TGTGCCAGCAGCCCCGAGGGTTGGACTAGACCACTCTTGAATACGCAGTATTTT.

The genes are TRBV4-1 and TRBJ1-4, with a tentative D call TRBD1 (5 bases). The CDR3 contains 15 residues. CDR1 MGHRA and CDR2 YSYEKL come from the germline V gene. V was pared by 3 bases and J by 1 base, with 9 bases between. The CDR3, as DNA: TGCGCCAGCAGCCACCTCAGGGTAACTAATGAAAAACTGTTTTTT. It encodes CASSHLRVTNEKLFF.

The chain is built from TRBV11-2 and TRBJ1-1, with D hard to call. CDR1 and CDR2 (germline): SGHAT, FQNNGV. There are 13 residues in the CDR3. V lost 4 bases, J lost 3 bases, and 9 bases lay in between. The CDR3 DNA is TGTGCCAGCAGCTGGGCCGATTACACTGAAGCTTTCTTT. This encodes CASSWADYTEAFF.

V is TRBV29-1 and J is TRBJ2-7; D remains unclear. The length of the CDR3 is 12 residues. Germline V gene sequence: CDR1 SQVTM, CDR2 ANQGSEA. Trimming removed 4 bases at V and 2 bases at J, with 9 bases between. CDR3: CSVGWQTYEQYF. CDR3 bases: TGCAGCGTTGGTTGGCAGACCTACGAGCAGTACTTC.

The V and J genes are TRBV28 and TRBJ2-2; 7 nucleotides match TRBD1. V was clipped by 6 bases and J by 6 bases; unmatched bases: 7. Germline V gene sequence: CDR1 MDHEN, CDR2 SYDVKM. This CDR3 is 14 amino acids long. Here the CDR3 DNA reads TGTGCCAGCAGCCCACAGGGGCTATCCGGGGAGCTGTTTTTT. Its protein is CASSPQGLSGELFF.

The table lists this clone with a count of one. The chain couples TRBV7-8 to TRBJ2-4; D possibly corresponds to TRBD2 (5 bases). This CDR3 is 17 amino acids long. V lost 1 base and J 0 bases, leaving 13 bases between the germline ends. CDR1 is SGHVS and CDR2 is FQNEAQ in the germline V gene. The CDR3 loop reads CASSLGPPSLAKNIQYF. The CDR3 coding sequence is TGTGCCAGCAGCTTAGGCCCCCCTAGCCTAGCCAAAAACATTCAGTACTTC.

This chain joins TRBV6-9 and TRBJ1-3; D gene unclear. The CDR3 has 15 residues. Germline V gene lookup returns CDR1 MNHGY and CDR2 SVAAGI. V was cut by 6 bases and J by 0 bases, with 12 bases left in between. CDR3 sequence reads: CASSLDGPSGNTIYF. CDR3 nucleotides: TGTGCCAGCAGCCTAGACGGCCCCTCTGGAAACACCATATATTTT.

The chain carries TRBV6-6 and TRBJ2-7; 7 bases map to TRBD2. With V trimmed by 2 bases and J by 2 bases, 3 bases remained unmatched. This CDR3 is 14 amino acids long. Germline V lookup: CDR1 MNHNY, CDR2 SVGAGI (reference sequence). In DNA, the CDR3 is TGTGCCAGCAGTTACGGGGGGGACCCCTACGAGCAGTACTTC. It is translated as CASSYGGDPYEQYF.

The sample holds a few counts of this clone. The V and J genes are TRBV18 and TRBJ1-1, with no clear D. Trimming removed 1 base from V and 8 bases from J, with 8 bases in between. Germline V lookup: CDR1 KGHSH, CDR2 LQKENI. CDR3 size: 12 residues. Written as DNA, the CDR3 is TGTGCCAGCTCACCACGGCGGGCGGAAGCTTTCTTT. Its protein is CASSPRRAEAFF.

This rearrangement joins TRBV5-1 to TRBJ1-1; the D is unclear. CDR1 is SGHRS, CDR2 YFSETQ, per germline. This CDR3 region has 13 residues. V was cut by 0 bases and J by 11 bases, with 14 bases left in between. The CDR3 DNA reads TGCGCCAGCAGCTTGGCCGAGGGCACTCACGCTTTCTTT. Translation gives CASSLAEGTHAFF. The whole variable domain, remainder taken from reference TRBV5-1 and TRBJ1-1, is KAGVTQTPRYLIKTRGQQVTLSCSPISGHRSVSWYQQTPGQGLQFLFEYFSETQRNKGNFPGRFSGRQFSNSRSEMNVSTLELGDSALYLCASSLAEGTHAFFGQGTRLTVV.

This clone was seen once. The chain couples TRBV7-2 to TRBJ2-1; a weak D match, TRBD2 (5 bases). This CDR3 has 14 residues. Germline CDR1 is SGHTA and CDR2 is FQGNSA. Between the trimmed V and J ends, which lost 1 base and 6 bases, there was a span of 10 bases. CDR3 DNA sequence: TGTGCCAGCAGCTTAGGGACTCTGCCCAATGAGCAGTTCTTC. Its translation: CASSLGTLPNEQFF. Complete variable domain (other parts from reference TRBV7-2 and TRBJ2-1): GAGVSQSPSNKVTEKGKDVELRCDPISGHTALYWYRQSLGQGLEFLIYFQGNSAPDKSGLPSDRFSAERTGGSVSTLTIQRTQQEDSAVYLCASSLGTLPNEQFFGPGTRLTVL.

This chain joins TRBV6-5 and TRBJ2-5; D is perhaps TRBD1 (6 bases). Trimming stripped 3 bases from V and 5 bases from J, with 13 bases between. The CDR3 runs to 14 residues. Germline V gene data show CDR1 as MNHEY and CDR2 as SVGAGI. This chain's CDR3 is CASSYRGGGETQYF. CDR3 sequence (DNA): TGTGCCAGCAGTTATCGTGGGGGCGGGGAGACCCAGTACTTC.

The chain couples TRBV6-5 to TRBJ1-4; 8 bases are a match to TRBD1. Germline CDR1 is MNHEY and CDR2 is SVGAGI. The ends lost 6 bases at V and 10 bases at J; junction bases unmatched: 7. The CDR3 totals 13 residues. This CDR3 is CASRPGQEGKLFF. The CDR3 nucleotides read TGTGCCAGCAGACCGGGACAGGAGGGAAAACTGTTTTTT.

The chain recombines TRBV18 with TRBJ2-3, with TRBD2 identical over 9 bases. Germline lookup yields CDR1 KGHSH and CDR2 LQKENI. The CDR3 loop spans 15 amino acids. With V trimmed by 6 bases and J by 0 bases, 4 bases remained unmatched. The CDR3 protein is CASSPSGGSTDTQYF. CDR3 coding DNA: TGTGCCAGCTCCCCAAGCGGGGGGAGCACAGATACGCAGTATTTT.